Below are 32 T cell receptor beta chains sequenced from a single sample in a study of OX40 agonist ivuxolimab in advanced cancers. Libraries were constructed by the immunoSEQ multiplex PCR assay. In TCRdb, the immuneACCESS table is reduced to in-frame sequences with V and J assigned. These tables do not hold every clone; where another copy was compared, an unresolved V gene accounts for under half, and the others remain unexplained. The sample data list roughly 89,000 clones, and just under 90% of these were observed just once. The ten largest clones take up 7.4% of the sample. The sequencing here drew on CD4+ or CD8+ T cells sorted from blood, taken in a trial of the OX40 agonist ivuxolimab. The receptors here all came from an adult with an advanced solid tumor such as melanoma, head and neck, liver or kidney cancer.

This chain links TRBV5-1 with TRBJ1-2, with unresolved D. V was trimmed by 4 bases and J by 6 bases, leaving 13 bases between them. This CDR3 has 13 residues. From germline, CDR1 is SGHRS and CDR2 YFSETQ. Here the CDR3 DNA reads TGCGCCAGCAGCCCCTCGGGCCTTGATGGCTACACCTTC. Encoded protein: CASSPSGLDGYTF. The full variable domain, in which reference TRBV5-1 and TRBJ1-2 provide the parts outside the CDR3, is KAGVTQTPRYLIKTRGQQVTLSCSPISGHRSVSWYQQTPGQGLQFLFEYFSETQRNKGNFPGRFSGRQFSNSRSEMNVSTLELGDSALYLCASSPSGLDGYTFGSGTRLTVV.

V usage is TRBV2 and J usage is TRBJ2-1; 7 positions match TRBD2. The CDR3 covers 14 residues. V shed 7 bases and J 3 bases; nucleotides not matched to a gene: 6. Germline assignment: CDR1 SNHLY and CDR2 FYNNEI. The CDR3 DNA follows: TGTGCCAGCATGATTGGGGGGGGCTACAATGAGCAGTTCTTC. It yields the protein CASMIGGGYNEQFF.

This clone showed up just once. The CDR3 DNA reads TGCGCCAGCAGCTCCGCCACCCGACTAGTGGGGGAGCAGTTCTTC. Protein: CASSSATRLVGEQFF. The chain is built from TRBV5-1 and TRBJ2-1; possible D gene TRBD2, 6 bases. The length of the CDR3 is 15 residues. Germline CDR1 SGHRS, CDR2 YFSETQ. V lost 3 bases and J 10 bases, leaving 20 bases between the germline ends.

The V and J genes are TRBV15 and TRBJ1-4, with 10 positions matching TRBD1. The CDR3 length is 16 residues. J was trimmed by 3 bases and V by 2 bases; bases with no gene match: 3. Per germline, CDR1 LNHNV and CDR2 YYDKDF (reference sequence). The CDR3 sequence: CATSRNGQGANEKLFF. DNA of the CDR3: TGTGCCACCAGCAGAAATGGACAGGGGGCTAATGAAAAACTGTTTTTT.

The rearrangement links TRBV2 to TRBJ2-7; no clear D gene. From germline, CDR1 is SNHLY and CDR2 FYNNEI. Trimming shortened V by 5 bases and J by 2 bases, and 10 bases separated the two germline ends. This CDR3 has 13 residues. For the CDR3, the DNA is TGTGCCAGCAGTTCGGACGGAGCCTACGAGCAGTACTTC. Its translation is CASSSDGAYEQYF.

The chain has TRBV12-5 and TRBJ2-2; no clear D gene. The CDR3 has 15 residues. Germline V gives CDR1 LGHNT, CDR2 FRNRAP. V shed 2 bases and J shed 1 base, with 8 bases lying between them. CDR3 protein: CASGLPRQNTGELFF. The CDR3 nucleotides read TGTGCTAGTGGTTTGCCCCGACAGAACACCGGGGAGCTGTTTTTT.

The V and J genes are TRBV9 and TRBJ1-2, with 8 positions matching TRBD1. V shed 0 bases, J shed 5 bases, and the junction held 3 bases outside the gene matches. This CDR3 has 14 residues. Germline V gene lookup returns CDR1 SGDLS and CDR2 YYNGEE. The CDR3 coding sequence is TGTGCCAGCAGCGTAGAAGGGACAGGATATGGCTACACCTTC. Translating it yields CASSVEGTGYGYTF.

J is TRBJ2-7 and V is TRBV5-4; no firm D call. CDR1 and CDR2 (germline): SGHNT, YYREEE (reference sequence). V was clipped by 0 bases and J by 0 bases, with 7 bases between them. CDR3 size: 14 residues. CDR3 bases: TGTGCCAGCAGCTTGGACCTGACCTCCTACGAGCAGTACTTC. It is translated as CASSLDLTSYEQYF.

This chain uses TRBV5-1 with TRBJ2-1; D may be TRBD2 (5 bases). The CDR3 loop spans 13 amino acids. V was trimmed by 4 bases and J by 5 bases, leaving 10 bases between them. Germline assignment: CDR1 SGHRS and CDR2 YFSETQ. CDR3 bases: TGCGCCAGCAGCCAAGGGAGAGACAATGAGCAGTTCTTC. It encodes CASSQGRDNEQFF.

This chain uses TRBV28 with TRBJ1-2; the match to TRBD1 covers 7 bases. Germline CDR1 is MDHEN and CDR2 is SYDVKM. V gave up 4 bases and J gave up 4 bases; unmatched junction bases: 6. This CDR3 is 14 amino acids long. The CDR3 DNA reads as TGTGCCAGCAGTTCAGGGGACAGCAGCTATGGCTACACCTTC. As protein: CASSSGDSSYGYTF.

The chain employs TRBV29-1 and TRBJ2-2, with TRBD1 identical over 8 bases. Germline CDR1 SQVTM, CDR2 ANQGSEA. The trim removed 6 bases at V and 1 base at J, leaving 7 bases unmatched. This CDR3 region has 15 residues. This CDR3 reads CSVLPGTGNTGELFF. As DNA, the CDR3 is TGCAGCGTCTTACCCGGGACAGGGAACACCGGGGAGCTGTTTTTT.

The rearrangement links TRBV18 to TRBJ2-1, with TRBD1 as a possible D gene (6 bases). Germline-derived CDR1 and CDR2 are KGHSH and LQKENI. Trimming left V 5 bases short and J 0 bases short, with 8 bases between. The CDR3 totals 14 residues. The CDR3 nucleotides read TGTGCCAGCTCAGAGACAGGCTCCTACAATGAGCAGTTCTTC. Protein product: CASSETGSYNEQFF. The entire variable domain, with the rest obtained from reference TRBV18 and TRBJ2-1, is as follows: NAGVMQNPRHLVRRRGQEARLRCSPMKGHSHVYWYRQLPEEGLKFMVYLQKENIIDESGMPKERFSAEFPKEGPSILRIQQVVRGDSAAYFCASSETGSYNEQFFGPGTRLTVL.

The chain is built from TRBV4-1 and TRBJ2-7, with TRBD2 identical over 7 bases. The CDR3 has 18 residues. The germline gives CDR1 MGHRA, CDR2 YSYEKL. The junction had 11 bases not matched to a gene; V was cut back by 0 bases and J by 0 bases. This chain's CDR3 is CASSQDPFRRENSYEQYF. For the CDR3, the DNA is TGCGCCAGCAGCCAAGACCCCTTCAGGCGGGAGAACTCCTACGAGCAGTACTTC.

The CDR3 here is CASSGPNRGDTGELFF. The CDR3, as DNA: TGTGCCAGCAGTGGCCCGAACAGGGGAGACACCGGGGAGCTGTTTTTT. V gene TRBV6-1 combines with J gene TRBJ2-2, with 7 bases that match TRBD1. CDR1 is MNHNS, CDR2 SASEGT, per germline. The V segment lost 4 bases and the J segment 3 bases; nucleotides outside the gene matches: 8. The CDR3 contains 16 residues.

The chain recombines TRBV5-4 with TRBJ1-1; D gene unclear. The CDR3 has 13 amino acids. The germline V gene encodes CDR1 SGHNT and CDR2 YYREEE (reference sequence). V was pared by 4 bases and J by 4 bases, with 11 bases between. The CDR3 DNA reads TGTGCCAGCAGCCCGCTTCGGGGCACTGAAGCTTTCTTT. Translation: CASSPLRGTEAFF.

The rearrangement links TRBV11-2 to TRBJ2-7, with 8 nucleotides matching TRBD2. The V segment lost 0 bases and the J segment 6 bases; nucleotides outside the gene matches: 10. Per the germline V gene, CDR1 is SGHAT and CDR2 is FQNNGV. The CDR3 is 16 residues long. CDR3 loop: CASSLDRSGRAFEQYF. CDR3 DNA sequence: TGTGCCAGCAGCTTAGATCGATCCGGGAGGGCCTTCGAGCAGTACTTC.

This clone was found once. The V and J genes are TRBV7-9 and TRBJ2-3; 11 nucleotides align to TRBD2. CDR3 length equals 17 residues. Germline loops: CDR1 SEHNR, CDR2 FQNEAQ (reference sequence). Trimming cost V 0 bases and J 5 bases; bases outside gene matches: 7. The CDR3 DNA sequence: TGTGCCAGCAGCTTAGCCCTAGCGGGAGGTGGCTTAGATACGCAGTATTTT. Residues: CASSLALAGGGLDTQYF.

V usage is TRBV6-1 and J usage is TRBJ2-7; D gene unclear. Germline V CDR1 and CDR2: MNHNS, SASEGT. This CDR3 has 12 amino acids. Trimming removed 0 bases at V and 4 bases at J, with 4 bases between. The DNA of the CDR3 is TGTGCCAGCAGTGAAGCCCGGTACGAGCAGTACTTC. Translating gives CASSEARYEQYF.

The CDR3, as DNA: TGTGCCAGCAGCACCTCCTACGAGCAGTACTTC. The encoded protein is CASSTSYEQYF. The chain employs TRBV6-5 and TRBJ2-7; unclear D gene. Germline loops: CDR1 MNHEY, CDR2 SVGAGI. V was shortened by 6 bases and J by 0 bases, with 3 bases between the two germline ends. The CDR3 has 11 amino acids.

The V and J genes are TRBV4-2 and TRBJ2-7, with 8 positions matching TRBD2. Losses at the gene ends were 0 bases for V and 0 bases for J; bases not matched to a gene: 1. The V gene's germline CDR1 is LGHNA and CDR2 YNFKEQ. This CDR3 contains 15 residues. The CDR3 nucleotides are TGTGCCAGCAGCCAAGAAGCGGGAGTCTCCTACGAGCAGTACTTC. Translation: CASSQEAGVSYEQYF.

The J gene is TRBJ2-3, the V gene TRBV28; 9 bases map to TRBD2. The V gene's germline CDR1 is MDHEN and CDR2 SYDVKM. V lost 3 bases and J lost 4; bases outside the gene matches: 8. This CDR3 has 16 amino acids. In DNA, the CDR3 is TGTGCCAGCAGTTTCTCCGCGGGAGGGACAGCAGATACGCAGTATTTT. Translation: CASSFSAGGTADTQYF. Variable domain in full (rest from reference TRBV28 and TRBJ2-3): DVKVTQSSRYLVKRTGEKVFLECVQDMDHENMFWYRQDPGLGLRLIYFSYDVKMKEKGDIPEGYSVSREKKERFSLILESASTNQTSMYLCASSFSAGGTADTQYFGPGTRLTVL.

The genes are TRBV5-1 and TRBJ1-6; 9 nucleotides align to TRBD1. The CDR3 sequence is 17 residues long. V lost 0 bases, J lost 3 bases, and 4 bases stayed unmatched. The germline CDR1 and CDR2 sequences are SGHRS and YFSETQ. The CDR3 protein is CASSLEGTGYYNSPLHF. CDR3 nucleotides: TGCGCCAGCAGCTTGGAAGGGACAGGGTACTATAATTCACCCCTCCACTTT.

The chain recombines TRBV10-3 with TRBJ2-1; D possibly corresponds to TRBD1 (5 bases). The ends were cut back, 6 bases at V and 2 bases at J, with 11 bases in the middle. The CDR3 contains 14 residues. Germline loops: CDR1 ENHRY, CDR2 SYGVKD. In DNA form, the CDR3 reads TGTGCCATCAGCCCAGGGTCCCCCTACAATGAGCAGTTCTTC. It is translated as CAISPGSPYNEQFF.

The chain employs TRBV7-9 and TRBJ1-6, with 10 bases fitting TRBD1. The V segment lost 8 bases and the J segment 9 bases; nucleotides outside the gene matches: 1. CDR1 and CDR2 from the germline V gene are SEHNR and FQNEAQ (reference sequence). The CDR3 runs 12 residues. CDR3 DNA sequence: TGTGCCAGCCGGGACAGGGGTTCACCCCTCCACTTT. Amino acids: CASRDRGSPLHF.

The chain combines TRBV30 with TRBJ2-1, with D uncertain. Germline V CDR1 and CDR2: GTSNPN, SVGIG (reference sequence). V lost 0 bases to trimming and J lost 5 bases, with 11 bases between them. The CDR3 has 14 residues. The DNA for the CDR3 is TGTGCCTGGAGTGTGCTCGGGTCAAACAATGAGCAGTTCTTC. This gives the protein CAWSVLGSNNEQFF.

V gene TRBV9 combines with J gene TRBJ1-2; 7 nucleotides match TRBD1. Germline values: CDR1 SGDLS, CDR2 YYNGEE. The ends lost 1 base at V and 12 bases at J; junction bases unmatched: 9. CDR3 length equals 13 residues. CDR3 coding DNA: TGTGCCAGCAGCGTATGGGACAGTGGAGGACACACCTTC. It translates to CASSVWDSGGHTF.

Here the CDR3 reads CASSPGSLGETQYF. For the CDR3, the DNA is TGTGCCAGCTCACCAGGGAGCCTGGGGGAGACCCAGTACTTC. This rearrangement joins TRBV18 to TRBJ2-5; TRBD2 is a possible D gene (5 bases). CDR3 length: 14 residues. The V gene's germline CDR1 is KGHSH and CDR2 LQKENI. The V and J ends lost 2 bases and 5 bases respectively, with 12 bases between them.

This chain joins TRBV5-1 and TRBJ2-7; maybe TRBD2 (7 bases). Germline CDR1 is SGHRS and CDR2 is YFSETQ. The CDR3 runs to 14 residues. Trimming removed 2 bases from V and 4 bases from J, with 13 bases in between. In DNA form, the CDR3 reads TGCGCCAGCAGCTTTCGGGGGGCTCCGTACGAGCAGTACTTC. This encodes CASSFRGAPYEQYF.

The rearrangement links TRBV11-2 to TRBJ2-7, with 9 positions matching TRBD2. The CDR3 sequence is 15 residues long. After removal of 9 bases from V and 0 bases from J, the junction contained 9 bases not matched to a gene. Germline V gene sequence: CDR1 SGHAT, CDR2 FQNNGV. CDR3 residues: CASQESGRLSYEQYF. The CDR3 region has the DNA TGTGCCAGTCAGGAAAGCGGGAGGCTCTCCTACGAGCAGTACTTC.

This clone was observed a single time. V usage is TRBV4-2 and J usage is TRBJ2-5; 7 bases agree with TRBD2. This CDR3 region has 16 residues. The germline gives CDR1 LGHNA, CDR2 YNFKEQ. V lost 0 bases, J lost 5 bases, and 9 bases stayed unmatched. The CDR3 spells CASSQEPPSGAETQYF. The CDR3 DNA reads TGTGCCAGCAGCCAAGAACCCCCTAGCGGCGCGGAGACCCAGTACTTC.

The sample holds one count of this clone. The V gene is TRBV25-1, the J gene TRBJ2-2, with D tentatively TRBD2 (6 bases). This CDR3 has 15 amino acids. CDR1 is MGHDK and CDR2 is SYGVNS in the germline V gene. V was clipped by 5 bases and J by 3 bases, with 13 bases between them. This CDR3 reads CASSSPRGDTGELFF. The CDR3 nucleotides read TGTGCCAGCAGTTCCCCTCGCGGGGACACCGGGGAGCTGTTTTTT. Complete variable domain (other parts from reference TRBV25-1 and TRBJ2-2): EADIYQTPRYLVIGTGKKITLECSQTMGHDKMYWYQQDPGMELHLIHYSYGVNSTEKGDLSSESTVSRIRTEHFPLTLESARPSHTSQYLCASSSPRGDTGELFFGEGSRLTVL.

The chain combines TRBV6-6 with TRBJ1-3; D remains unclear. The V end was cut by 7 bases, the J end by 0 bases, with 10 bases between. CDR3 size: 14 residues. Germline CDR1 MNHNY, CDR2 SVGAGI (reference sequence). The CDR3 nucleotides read TGTGCCAGCATTCCCCCGGGCTCTGGAAACACCATATATTTT. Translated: CASIPPGSGNTIYF.